The clone carrying this T cell receptor beta chain was found a few times. Antigen unknown. CDR3 length: 13 residues. CDR1 and CDR2 (germline): LNHDA, SQIVND (reference sequence). V shed 3 bases and J shed 2 bases, with 7 bases lying between them. Amplified TCR beta CDR3 regions came from RNA transcripts. When the TCR CDR3 underwent first-round RT-PCR, the HTBI primer set was used. TCRdb called the multiplex PCR reads again in MiXCR, with one record for every CDR3 protein. Of around 350,000 distinct CDR3 sequences listed, approximately 16% were seen once; the top ten hold approximately 19%. Thyroid ultrasound and orbital computed tomography, with clinical symptoms and serum thyroxine and TRAb, informed diagnoses. This specimen belongs to a study of T cells in Graves' hyperthyroidism and ophthalmopathy. Background on the study: It was at initial diagnosis, before any treatment, that peripheral blood was collected. Broader study findings: Blood also held most thyroid clonotypes expanded beyond 0.001. Median prediction lead before ophthalmopathy onset was roughly 6 months with the model.

The receptor was derived from a woman aged 55-69 years with Graves' ophthalmopathy. This rearrangement joins TRBV19 to TRBJ1-1; D is possibly TRBD1 (5 bases). Sequencing used blood. For the CDR3, the DNA is TGTGCCAGTAGTATGCAGGGTAACACTGAAGCTTTCTTT. It yields the protein CASSMQGNTEAFF.